The present TCR beta chain was sequenced within a study of blood T cell repertoires in COVID-19. Study-wide background: Sample material is recorded as cDNA or gDNA derived from T cells, B-cell-depleted T cells, or PBMCs.

TCRdb keeps only in-frame clones here, not all; method: immunoSEQ multiplex PCR. The data contain 130,000 to 150,000 clones, about 90% of them seen just once; the ten biggest clones take up about 1.7%. Material: peripheral blood. The sequence was obtained from a woman in her forties or fifties with acute or convalescent COVID-19.

The CDR3 DNA sequence: TGTGCCAGCAGGCCTAGCGGGAACTACGAGCAGTACTTC. Protein: CASRPSGNYEQYF. V usage is TRBV2 and J usage is TRBJ2-7; 9 nucleotides match TRBD2. The CDR3 extends over 13 amino acids. V was clipped by 6 bases and J by 3 bases; unmatched bases: 3. Germline V gene lookup returns CDR1 SNHLY and CDR2 FYNNEI.